A selection of T cell receptor beta chains follows, all from one sample in a study of response to subunit inactivated influenza vaccine. Each CDR3 protein is one row after TCRdb ran MiXCR on the RT-PCR reads. The sample holds fewer than 600,000 distinct CDR3 sequences; under 8.5% are singletons and the top ten take around 13%. Sequenced here: PBMCs from blood, sampled around 25 months after vaccination. These receptors were obtained from a man in his fifties or sixties who received an inactivated influenza vaccine. The CDR3 runs from the conserved cysteine through the conserved F or W. The D gene is left open where the match is weak. Only some rows state a clone size, as once, few, many or a class for expanded clones.

cdr3_length | j_call | d_call | v_call | clone_size | cdr3_aa | cdr3_nt
13 | TRBJ1-1 | TRBD1 | TRBV3-1 | NA | CASRTGRGTEAFF | TGTGCCAGCAGGACAGGGCGGGGCACTGAAGCTTTCTTT
16 | TRBJ2-3 | NA | TRBV4-3 | NA | CASSQDLAPGTDTQYF | TGCGCCAGCAGCCAAGATCTAGCACCCGGCACAGATACGCAGTATTTT
14 | TRBJ2-3 | NA | TRBV6-4 | many | CASSPRPSTDTQYF | TGTGCCAGCAGCCCCCGTCCGTCCACAGATACGCAGTATTTT
16 | TRBJ2-5 | TRBD1 | TRBV6-2/TRBV6-3 | many | CASSYLSGQGQETQYF | TGTGCCAGCAGTTACCTTTCGGGACAGGGTCAAGAGACCCAGTACTTC
15 | TRBJ2-7 | NA | TRBV4-1 | NA | CASSQVGAGGYEQYF | TGCGCCAGCAGCCAAGTGGGGGCCGGTGGCTACGAGCAGTACTTC
13 | TRBJ2-5 | NA | TRBV4-1 | few | CASSQVVLETQYF | TGCGCCAGCAGCCAAGTGGTTTTAGAGACCCAGTACTTC
14 | TRBJ2-7 | TRBD1 | TRBV4-1 | many | CASSHGTGHYEQYF | TGCGCCAGCAGCCACGGGACAGGGCACTACGAGCAGTACTTC
15 | TRBJ1-3 | NA | TRBV10-3 | many | CAISPGSSSGNTIYF | TGTGCCATCAGCCCCGGATCCAGCTCTGGAAACACCATATATTTT
15 | TRBJ2-1 | NA | TRBV7-9 | many | CASIPFGQGYNEQFF | TGTGCCAGCATCCCCTTCGGGCAGGGGTACAATGAGCAGTTCTTC
14 | TRBJ2-3 | NA | TRBV28 | NA | CASFLRGSPDTQYF | TGTGCCAGCTTTCTTCGGGGTAGCCCAGATACGCAGTATTTT
12 | TRBJ1-2 | NA | TRBV29-1 | NA | CSVGRENYGYTF | TGCAGCGTGGGACGGGAGAACTATGGCTACACCTTC
15 | TRBJ2-7 | TRBD1 | TRBV11-3 | few | CASSKDGQGAYEQYF | TGTGCCAGCAGCAAAGACGGACAGGGGGCTTACGAGCAGTACTTC
14 | TRBJ2-7 | NA | TRBV2 | many | CASSPDWGKYEQYF | TGTGCCAGCAGTCCAGACTGGGGGAAATACGAGCAGTACTTC
16 | TRBJ2-3 | TRBD2 | TRBV29-1 | many | CSVVGLAGGPADTQYF | TGCAGCGTTGTCGGGCTAGCGGGAGGGCCGGCAGATACGCAGTATTTT
10 | TRBJ2-1 | NA | TRBV30 | many | CASTRVEQFF | TGTGCCTCAACCCGAGTTGAGCAGTTCTTC
13 | TRBJ1-3 | NA | TRBV3-1 | many | CASSQGTGYTIYF | TGTGCCAGCAGCCAAGGAACGGGGTACACCATATATTTT
16 | TRBJ2-5 | TRBD2 | TRBV5-1 | few | CASSLGASGGQETQYF | TGCGCCAGCAGCTTGGGGGCTAGCGGGGGCCAAGAGACCCAGTACTTC
14 | TRBJ2-7 | NA | TRBV21-1 | NA | CASSKVISKSEQYF | TGTGCCAGCAGCAAAGTTATTTCCAAGTCCGAGCAGTACTTC
16 | TRBJ2-7 | TRBD2 | TRBV29-1 | few | CSVELRTSGTSYEQYF | TGCAGCGTTGAACTCCGGACTAGCGGGACATCCTACGAGCAGTACTTC
13 | TRBJ1-1 | NA | TRBV12-3/TRBV12-4 | NA | CASSPGHGAEASF | TGTGCCAGCAGTCCGGGACACGGGGCTGAAGCTTCCTTT
15 | TRBJ2-7 | NA | TRBV20-1 | few | CSARSLVRSSYEQYF | TGCAGTGCTAGATCGCTAGTGAGGAGCTCCTACGAGCAGTACTTC
14 | TRBJ1-1 | TRBD1 | TRBV12-3/TRBV12-4 | many | CASSFDRGLTEAFF | TGTGCCAGCAGTTTCGACAGGGGGCTTACTGAAGCTTTCTTT
14 | TRBJ2-2 | TRBD1 | TRBV7-3 | many | CASSGTANTGELFF | TGTGCCAGCAGCGGGACAGCGAACACCGGGGAGCTGTTTTTT
13 | TRBJ1-2 | TRBD1 | TRBV20-1 | NA | CSARNRGLYGYTF | TGCAGTGCTAGGAATAGGGGGCTGTATGGCTACACCTTC
15 | TRBJ2-1 | NA | TRBV5-1 | NA | CASSLEGPSYNEQFF | TGCGCCAGCAGCTTAGAAGGGCCCTCCTACAATGAGCAGTTCTTC
15 | TRBJ2-7 | TRBD1 | TRBV20-1 | NA | CSASRADRGSYEQYF | TGCAGTGCTAGTAGAGCGGACAGGGGCTCCTACGAGCAGTACTTC
16 | TRBJ2-1 | TRBD2 | TRBV6-2/TRBV6-3 | NA | CASSHWREGTYNEQFF | TGTGCCAGCAGCCACTGGCGGGAGGGAACCTACAATGAGCAGTTCTTC
14 | TRBJ2-1 | TRBD2 | TRBV29-1 | many | CSVDRDWRGSEQFF | TGCAGCGTTGACCGGGACTGGCGGGGGTCTGAGCAGTTCTTC
15 | TRBJ2-7 | NA | TRBV5-6 | many | CASSFSGLLGHEQYF | TGTGCCAGCAGCTTCTCGGGACTCCTCGGTCACGAGCAGTACTTC
14 | TRBJ1-6 | NA | TRBV6-1 | NA | CASTAGQYNSPLHF | TGTGCCAGCACCGCCGGACAGTATAATTCACCCCTCCACTTT
14 | TRBJ1-5 | NA | TRBV19 | few | CASSSQGRYQPQHF | TGTGCCAGTAGTAGCCAAGGACGGTATCAGCCCCAGCATTTT
17 | TRBJ1-4 | NA | TRBV5-8 | NA | CASRSRTDYATNEKLFF | TGTGCCAGCAGATCACGAACCGACTATGCAACTAATGAAAAACTGTTTTTT
15 | TRBJ2-1 | NA | TRBV20-1 | NA | CSARQGPYSYNEQFF | TGCAGTGCTAGACAGGGGCCTTACTCCTACAATGAGCAGTTCTTC
17 | TRBJ2-7 | TRBD1 | TRBV6-1 | few | CASSIIGGQGWLGEQYF | TGTGCCAGCAGTATCATTGGTGGACAGGGATGGTTGGGGGAGCAGTACTTC
16 | TRBJ2-7 | TRBD2 | TRBV12-3/TRBV12-4 | few | CASSNLIGGGNYEQYF | TGTGCCAGCAGCAACCTTATTGGCGGGGGAAACTACGAGCAGTACTTC
13 | TRBJ2-5 | TRBD2 | TRBV20-1 | few | CSATRDYEETQYF | TGCAGTGCTACCCGGGACTACGAAGAGACCCAGTACTTC
15 | TRBJ2-1 | NA | TRBV20-1 | many | CSASPTGVLYNEQFF | TGCAGTGCTAGTCCCACGGGGGTCCTCTACAATGAGCAGTTCTTC
16 | TRBJ2-1 | TRBD2 | TRBV7-2 | many | CASLESGANIYNEQFF | TGTGCCAGCTTAGAAAGCGGGGCAAACATCTACAATGAGCAGTTCTTC
14 | TRBJ2-6 | NA | TRBV29-1 | NA | CSVEDRAGANVLTF | TGCAGCGTTGAAGATCGGGCTGGGGCCAACGTCCTGACTTTC
14 | TRBJ1-2 | NA | TRBV20-1 | many | CSASVGDGHYGYTF | TGCAGTGCCTCCGTGGGGGACGGGCACTATGGCTACACCTTC
12 | TRBJ2-1 | NA | TRBV6-6 | NA | CASSYSVNEQFF | TGTGCCAGCAGTTACTCGGTTAATGAGCAGTTCTTC
15 | TRBJ1-3 | NA | TRBV5-1 | many | CASSLWGNSGNTIYF | TGCGCCAGCAGCCTTTGGGGTAACTCTGGAAACACCATATATTTT
16 | TRBJ2-3 | TRBD2 | TRBV20-1 | many | CSARDPTSASTDTQYF | TGCAGTGCTAGAGATCCGACTAGCGCTAGCACAGATACGCAGTATTTT
13 | TRBJ2-7 | NA | TRBV20-1 | NA | CSARVPGLDEQYF | TGCAGTGCTAGAGTTCCAGGGCTAGACGAGCAGTACTTC
15 | TRBJ1-5 | TRBD1 | TRBV20-1 | NA | CSARETGSSNQPQHF | TGCAGTGCCCGTGAGACAGGGAGTAGCAATCAGCCCCAGCATTTT
14 | TRBJ2-1 | TRBD2 | TRBV20-1 | few | CSAQRGGPYNEQFF | TGCAGTGCTCAGCGGGGGGGCCCCTACAATGAGCAGTTCTTC
13 | TRBJ1-2 | TRBD1 | TRBV6-1 | many | CASRGQVLAGYTF | TGTGCCAGCAGGGGACAGGTCCTCGCTGGCTACACCTTC
17 | TRBJ2-3 | TRBD2 | TRBV9 | many | CASSAAGAGGYTDTQYF | TGTGCCAGCAGTGCAGCGGGAGCTGGGGGGTACACAGATACGCAGTATTTT
14 | TRBJ2-1 | TRBD2 | TRBV20-1 | many | CSATTSGRSNEQFF | TGCAGTGCCACGACTAGCGGGAGGTCGAATGAGCAGTTCTTC
13 | TRBJ1-1 | NA | TRBV5-5 | few | CASSRALNVEAFF | TGTGCCAGCAGCCGGGCTCTAAACGTTGAAGCTTTCTTT
17 | TRBJ2-2 | TRBD2 | TRBV28 | few | CASSLSWTSGKVGELFF | TGTGCCAGCAGTTTATCCTGGACTAGCGGGAAGGTCGGGGAGCTGTTTTTT
16 | TRBJ2-3 | TRBD2 | TRBV29-1 | many | CSVEDLAGAPTDTQYF | TGCAGCGTTGAAGATCTAGCGGGGGCTCCTACGGATACGCAGTATTTT
11 | TRBJ1-5 | NA | TRBV7-2 | NA | CAPWVDQPQHF | TGTGCCCCATGGGTGGATCAGCCCCAGCATTTT
16 | TRBJ2-3 | TRBD2 | TRBV7-2 | NA | CASSLSSGGGTDTQYF | TGTGCCAGCAGCTTGTCTAGCGGGGGAGGGACAGATACGCAGTATTTT